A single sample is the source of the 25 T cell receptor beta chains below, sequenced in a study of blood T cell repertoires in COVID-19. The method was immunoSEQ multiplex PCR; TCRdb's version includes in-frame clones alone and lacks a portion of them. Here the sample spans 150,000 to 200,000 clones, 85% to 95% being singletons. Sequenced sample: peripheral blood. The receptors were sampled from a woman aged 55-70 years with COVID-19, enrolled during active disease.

The CDR3 loop reads CSVLSRTAVRGETQYF. CDR3 DNA sequence: TGCAGCGTTTTGTCCAGGACAGCCGTGAGGGGGGAGACCCAGTACTTC. The chain recombines TRBV29-1 with TRBJ2-5; D might be TRBD1 (6 bases). Germline lookup yields CDR1 SQVTM and CDR2 ANQGSEA. This CDR3 is built from 16 residues. Trimming removed 5 bases from V and 5 bases from J, with 24 bases in between.

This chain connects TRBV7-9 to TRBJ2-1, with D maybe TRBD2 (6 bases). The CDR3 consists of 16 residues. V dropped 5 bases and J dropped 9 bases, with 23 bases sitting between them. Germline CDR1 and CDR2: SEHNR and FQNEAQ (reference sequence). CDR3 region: CASSPGGSLGYGEQFF. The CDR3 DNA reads TGTGCCAGCAGCCCCGGAGGGAGCTTGGGGTACGGTGAGCAGTTCTTC.

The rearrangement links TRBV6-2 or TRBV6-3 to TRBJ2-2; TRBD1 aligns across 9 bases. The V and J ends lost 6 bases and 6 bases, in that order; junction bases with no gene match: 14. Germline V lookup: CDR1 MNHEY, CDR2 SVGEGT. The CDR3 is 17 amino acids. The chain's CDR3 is CASSRGHRDRVPGELFF. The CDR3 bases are TGTGCCAGCAGCAGGGGGCACCGGGACAGGGTTCCCGGGGAGCTGTTTTTT.

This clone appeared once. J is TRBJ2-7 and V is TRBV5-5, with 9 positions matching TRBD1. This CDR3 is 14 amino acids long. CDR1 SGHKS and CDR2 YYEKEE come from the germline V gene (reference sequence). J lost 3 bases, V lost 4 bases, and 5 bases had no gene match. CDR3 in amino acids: CASSAWTGDYEQYF. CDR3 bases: TGTGCCAGCAGCGCCTGGACAGGGGACTACGAGCAGTACTTC.

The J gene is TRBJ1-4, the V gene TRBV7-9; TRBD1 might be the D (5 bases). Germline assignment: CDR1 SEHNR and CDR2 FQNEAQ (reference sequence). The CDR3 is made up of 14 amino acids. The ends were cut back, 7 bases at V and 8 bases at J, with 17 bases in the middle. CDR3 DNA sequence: TGTGCCAGCACCACCGGGACTGACTCCGAAAAACTGTTTTTT. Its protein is CASTTGTDSEKLFF.

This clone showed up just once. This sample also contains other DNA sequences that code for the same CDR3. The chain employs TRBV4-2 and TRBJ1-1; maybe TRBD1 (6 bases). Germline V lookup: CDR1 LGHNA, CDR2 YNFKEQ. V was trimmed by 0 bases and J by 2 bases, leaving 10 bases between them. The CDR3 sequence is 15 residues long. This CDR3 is CASSQDAGVNTEAFF. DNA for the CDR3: TGTGCCAGCAGCCAAGATGCAGGGGTAAACACTGAAGCTTTCTTT.

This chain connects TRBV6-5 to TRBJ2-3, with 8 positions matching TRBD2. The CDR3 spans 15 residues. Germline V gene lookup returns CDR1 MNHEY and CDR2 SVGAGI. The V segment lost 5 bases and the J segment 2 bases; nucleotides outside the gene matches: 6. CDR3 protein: CASSPGLAYTDTQYF. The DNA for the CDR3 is TGTGCCAGCAGTCCAGGACTAGCCTACACAGATACGCAGTATTTT.

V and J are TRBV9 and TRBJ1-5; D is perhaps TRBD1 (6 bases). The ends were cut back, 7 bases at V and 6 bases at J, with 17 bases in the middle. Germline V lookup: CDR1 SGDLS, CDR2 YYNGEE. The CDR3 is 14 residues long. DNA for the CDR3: TGTGCCAGCTCGAAGGGGGTTAGTGGTCAGCCCCAGCATTTT. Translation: CASSKGVSGQPQHF.

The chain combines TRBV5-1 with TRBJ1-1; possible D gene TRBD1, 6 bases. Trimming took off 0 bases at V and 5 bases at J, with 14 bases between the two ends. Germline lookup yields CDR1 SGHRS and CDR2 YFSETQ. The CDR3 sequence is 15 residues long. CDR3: CASSLGQGIATEAFF. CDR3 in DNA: TGCGCCAGCAGCTTGGGTCAGGGGATAGCGACTGAAGCTTTCTTT.

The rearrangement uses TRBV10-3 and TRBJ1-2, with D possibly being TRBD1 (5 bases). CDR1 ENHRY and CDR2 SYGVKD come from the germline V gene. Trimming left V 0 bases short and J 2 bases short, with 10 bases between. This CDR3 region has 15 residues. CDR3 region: CAISESRQPNYGYTF. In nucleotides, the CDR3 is TGTGCCATCAGTGAGTCGAGACAGCCCAACTATGGCTACACCTTC.

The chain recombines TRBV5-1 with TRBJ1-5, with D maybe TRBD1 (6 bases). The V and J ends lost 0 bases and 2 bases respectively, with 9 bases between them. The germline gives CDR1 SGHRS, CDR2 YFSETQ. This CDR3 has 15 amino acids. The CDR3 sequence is CASSLAGARNQPQHF. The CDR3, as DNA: TGCGCCAGCAGCTTGGCAGGGGCCCGCAATCAGCCCCAGCATTTT.

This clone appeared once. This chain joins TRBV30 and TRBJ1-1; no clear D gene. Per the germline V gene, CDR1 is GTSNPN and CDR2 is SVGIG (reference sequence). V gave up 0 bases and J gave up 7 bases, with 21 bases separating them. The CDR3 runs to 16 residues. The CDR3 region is CAWSVQPTLGTDEAFF. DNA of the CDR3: TGTGCCTGGAGTGTCCAACCCACCTTAGGAACAGATGAAGCTTTCTTT.

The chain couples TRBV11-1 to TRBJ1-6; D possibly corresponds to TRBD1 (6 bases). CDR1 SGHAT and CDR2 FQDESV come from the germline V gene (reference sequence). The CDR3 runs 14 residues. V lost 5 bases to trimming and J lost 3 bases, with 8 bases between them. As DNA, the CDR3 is TGTGCCAGCAGCCACAGGGACTATAATTCACCCCTCCACTTT. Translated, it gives CASSHRDYNSPLHF.

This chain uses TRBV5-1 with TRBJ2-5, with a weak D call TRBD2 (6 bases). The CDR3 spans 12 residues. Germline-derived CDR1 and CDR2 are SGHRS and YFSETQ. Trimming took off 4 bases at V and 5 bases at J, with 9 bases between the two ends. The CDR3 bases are TGCGCCAGCAGCCAAGGGAGGGAGACCCAGTACTTC. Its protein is CASSQGRETQYF.

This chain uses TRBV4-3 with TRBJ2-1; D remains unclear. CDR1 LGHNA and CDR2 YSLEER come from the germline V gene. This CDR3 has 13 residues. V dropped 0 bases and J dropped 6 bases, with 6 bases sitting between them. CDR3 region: CASSQDTANEQFF. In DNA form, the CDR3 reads TGCGCCAGCAGCCAAGATACTGCCAATGAGCAGTTCTTC.

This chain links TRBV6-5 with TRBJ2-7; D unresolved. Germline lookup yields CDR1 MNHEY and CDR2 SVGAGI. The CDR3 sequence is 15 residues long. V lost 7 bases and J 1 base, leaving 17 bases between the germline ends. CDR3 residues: CASTQSVSYSYEQYF. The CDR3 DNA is TGTGCCAGCACCCAATCGGTTTCGTATTCCTACGAGCAGTACTTC.

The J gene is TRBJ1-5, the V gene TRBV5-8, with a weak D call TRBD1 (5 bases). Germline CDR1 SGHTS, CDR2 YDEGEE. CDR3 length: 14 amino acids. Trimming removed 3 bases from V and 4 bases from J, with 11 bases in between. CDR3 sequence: CASSWGGGNQPQHF. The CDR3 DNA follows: TGTGCCAGCAGCTGGGGGGGAGGAAATCAGCCCCAGCATTTT.

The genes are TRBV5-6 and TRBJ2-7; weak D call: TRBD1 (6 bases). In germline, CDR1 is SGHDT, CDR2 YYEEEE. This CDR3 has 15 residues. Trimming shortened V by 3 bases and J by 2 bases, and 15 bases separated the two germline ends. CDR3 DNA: TGTGCCAGCAGCTGGGACACCGTGCCAACCTACGAGCAGTACTTC. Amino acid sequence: CASSWDTVPTYEQYF.

The CDR3 loop is CASSPVGQGRYGYTF. CDR3 DNA: TGCGCCAGCAGCCCGGTAGGACAGGGGAGGTATGGCTACACCTTC. The chain uses TRBV4-3 and TRBJ1-2; 9 bases align to TRBD1. Germline V CDR1 and CDR2: LGHNA, YSLEER. The CDR3 contains 15 residues. With 4 bases clipped from V and 5 bases from J, the junction kept 8 bases outside the gene matches.

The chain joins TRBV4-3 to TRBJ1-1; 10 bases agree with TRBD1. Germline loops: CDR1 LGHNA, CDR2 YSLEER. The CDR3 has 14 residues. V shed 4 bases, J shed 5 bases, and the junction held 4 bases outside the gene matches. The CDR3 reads CASSPRQGATEAFF. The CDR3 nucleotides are TGCGCCAGCAGCCCCCGACAGGGGGCAACTGAAGCTTTCTTT.

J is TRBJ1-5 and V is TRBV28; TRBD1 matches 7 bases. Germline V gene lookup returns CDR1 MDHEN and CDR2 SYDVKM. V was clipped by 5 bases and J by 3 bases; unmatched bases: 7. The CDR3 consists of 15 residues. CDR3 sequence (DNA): TGTGCCAGCAGTCCTACCGGGACAGCCAATCAGCCCCAGCATTTT. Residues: CASSPTGTANQPQHF. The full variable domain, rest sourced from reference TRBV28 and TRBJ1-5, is DVKVTQSSRYLVKRTGEKVFLECVQDMDHENMFWYRQDPGLGLRLIYFSYDVKMKEKGDIPEGYSVSREKKERFSLILESASTNQTSMYLCASSPTGTANQPQHFGDGTRLSIL.

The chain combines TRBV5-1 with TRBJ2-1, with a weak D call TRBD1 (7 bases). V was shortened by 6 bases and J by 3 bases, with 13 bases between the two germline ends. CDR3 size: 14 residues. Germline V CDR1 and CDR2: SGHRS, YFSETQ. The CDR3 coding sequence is TGCGCCAGCACGGCGGGACAGAGCTACAATGAGCAGTTCTTC. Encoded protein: CASTAGQSYNEQFF.

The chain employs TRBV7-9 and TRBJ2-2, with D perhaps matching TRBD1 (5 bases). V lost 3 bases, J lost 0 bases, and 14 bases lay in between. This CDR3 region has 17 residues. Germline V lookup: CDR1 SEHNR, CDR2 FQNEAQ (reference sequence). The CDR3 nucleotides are TGTGCCAGCAGCTTTTCTGGCAGGGCGGCGAACACCGGGGAGCTGTTTTTT. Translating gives CASSFSGRAANTGELFF.

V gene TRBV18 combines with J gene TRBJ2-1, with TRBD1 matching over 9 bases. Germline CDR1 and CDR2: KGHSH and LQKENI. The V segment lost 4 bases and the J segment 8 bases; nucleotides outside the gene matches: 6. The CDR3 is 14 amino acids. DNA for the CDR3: TGTGCCAGCTCACTCCCGGGACAGGGTCATGAGCAGTTCTTC. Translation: CASSLPGQGHEQFF.

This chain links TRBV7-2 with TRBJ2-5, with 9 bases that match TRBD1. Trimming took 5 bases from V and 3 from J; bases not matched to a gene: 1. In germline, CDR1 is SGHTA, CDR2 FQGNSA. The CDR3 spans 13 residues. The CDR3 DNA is TGTGCCAGCAGCAGGGACAGGGAAGAGACCCAGTACTTC. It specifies CASSRDREETQYF.